The TCR beta chain under discussion was sequenced for a study of T cells of healthy individuals. CDR3 length: 15 residues. CDR1 MNHNY and CDR2 SVGAGI come from the germline V gene (reference sequence). Trimming pared 6 bases from V and 0 bases from J, leaving 12 bases between. TCRdb itself ran the 5' RACE reads through MiXCR, one entry per CDR3 protein. The sample consists of tens of thousands of distinct CDR3 sequences, roughly 14% of them appearing once. The clonotype was recovered from a human donor in good health. The V call is TRBV6-6, the J call TRBJ2-1; D is possibly TRBD1 (5 bases). The CDR3 spells CASSKRQSSYNEQFF. In nucleotides, the CDR3 is TGTGCCAGCAGCAAGAGACAGAGCTCCTACAATGAGCAGTTCTTC.